The 11 T cell receptor beta chains below were found in one sample sequenced in a study of T cell repertoires in cytomegalovirus infection. Their antigens are not known. TCRdb fed the reads into MiXCR, producing one record per CDR3 protein. The data contain about 830,000 distinct CDR3 sequences, approximately 30% of them singletons. The input for sequencing was cultured CD8+ T cells from PBMCs, taken from culture after CMV antigen stimulation. All receptors derive from a human donor in good health (CMV status not recorded). Some clones in this sample may be carry-over from other donors' samples.

This clonotype was detected ten times or more. The CDR3 loop is CASSSGTGGYNEQFF. The CDR3 nucleotides read TGTGCCAGCAGTTCCGGGACAGGGGGGTACAATGAGCAGTTCTTC. The V gene is TRBV12-3 or TRBV12-4, the J gene TRBJ2-1; TRBD1 aligns across 11 bases. The V segment lost 4 bases and the J segment 4 bases; nucleotides outside the gene matches: 3. The CDR3 consists of 15 residues.

Regarding this clonotype: The junction does not match germline at one end; this may be a read error. The rearrangement joins TRBV12-3 or TRBV12-4 to TRBJ2-1, with D perhaps matching TRBD2 (6 bases). The CDR3 has 15 amino acids. CDR3 region: CANSPRLDHYNEQFF. CDR3 sequence (DNA): TGTGCCAACAGTCCCCGACTAGATCACTACAATGAGCAGTTCTTC.

This clonotype was observed a few times. The rearrangement uses TRBV5-1 and TRBJ1-1, with D perhaps TRBD1 (5 bases). V was clipped by 3 bases and J by 5 bases, with 8 bases between them. Germline CDR1 is SGHRS and CDR2 is YFSETQ. The CDR3 sequence is 12 residues long. The CDR3 region is CASSWRGTEAFF. The CDR3 region has the DNA TGCGCCAGCAGCTGGAGGGGAACTGAAGCTTTCTTT.

The table lists this clonotype with a few counts. The chain uses TRBV7-8 and TRBJ1-2; D not certain. The CDR3 is 14 residues long. In germline, CDR1 is SGHVS, CDR2 FQNEAQ. Deletions cut 4 bases from V and 3 bases from J, with 12 bases between. CDR3 loop: CASSSNSGYYGYTF. CDR3 coding DNA: TGTGCCAGCAGCTCAAATTCCGGATACTATGGCTACACCTTC.

The chain joins TRBV12-3 or TRBV12-4 to TRBJ1-4; weak D call: TRBD1 (5 bases). This CDR3 has 14 amino acids. Trimming took 1 base from V and 7 from J, leaving 10 bases between them. The CDR3 loop reads CASSLGAGPEKLFF. For the CDR3, the DNA is TGTGCCAGCAGTTTAGGGGCAGGGCCTGAAAAACTGTTTTTT.

In its sample, this clonotype was seen a few times. V gene TRBV2 combines with J gene TRBJ1-5; maybe TRBD1 (5 bases). Looked up from germline, CDR1 is SNHLY and CDR2 is FYNNEI. V lost 6 bases and J lost 5, with 11 bases in between. This CDR3 is built from 13 residues. This CDR3 is CASRPDNYQPQHF. CDR3 in DNA: TGTGCCAGCAGACCGGACAACTATCAGCCCCAGCATTTT. The full variable domain, its missing parts supplied by reference TRBV2 and TRBJ1-5, is EPEVTQTPSHQVTQMGQEVILRCVPISNHLYFYWYRQILGQKVEFLVSFYNNEISEKSEIFDDQFSVERPDGSNFTLKIRSTKLEDSAMYFCASRPDNYQPQHFGDGTRLSIL.

This chain connects TRBV2 to TRBJ2-7; 8 bases agree with TRBD1. After removal of 7 bases from V and 10 bases from J, the junction contained 15 bases not matched to a gene. The CDR3 totals 14 residues. CDR1 is SNHLY and CDR2 is FYNNEI in the germline V gene. CDR3 sequence: CASKDRGPQTGQYV. Here the CDR3 DNA reads TGTGCCAGCAAAGACAGGGGACCCCAAACAGGACAGTACGTC.

This clonotype was picked up many times. The V and J genes are TRBV6-1 and TRBJ2-7; 7 bases line up with TRBD1. CDR1 is MNHNS, CDR2 SASEGT, per germline. Germline trimming cut 6 bases from V and 2 bases from J; bases unmatched to any gene: 4. CDR3 length equals 13 residues. The CDR3 here is CASSPGTAYEQYV. The DNA for the CDR3 is TGTGCCAGCAGCCCCGGGACAGCCTACGAGCAGTACGTC.

CDR3: CASSIGDAQHGNTEAFF. The CDR3 DNA reads as TGTGCCAGTAGTATAGGTGACGCGCAACACGGGAACACTGAAGCTTTCTTT. The rearrangement uses TRBV19 and TRBJ1-1; D is undetermined. The CDR3 is 17 amino acids. Germline V lookup: CDR1 LNHDA, CDR2 SQIVND (reference sequence). V lost 1 base to trimming and J lost 1 base, with 16 bases between them.

This clonotype was recorded at least ten times. V usage is TRBV7-2 and J usage is TRBJ2-1; a weak D match, TRBD1 (5 bases). V was shortened by 1 base and J by 6 bases, with 19 bases between the two germline ends. This CDR3 spans 17 amino acids. Per the germline V gene, CDR1 is SGHTA and CDR2 is FQGNSA. CDR3 sequence (DNA): TGTGCCAGCAGCTTAGTAAGGACACATTCCCTTGGCAATGAGCAGTTCTTC. Protein sequence: CASSLVRTHSLGNEQFF.

The chain recombines TRBV10-2 with TRBJ2-3; 10 bases agree with TRBD2. The CDR3 runs 14 residues. V gave up 8 bases and J gave up 2 bases; unmatched junction bases: 4. The germline CDR1 and CDR2 sequences are WSHSY and SAAADI. The DNA for the CDR3 is TGCGCCAGCCTAAGCGGGGGGGACACAGATACGCAGTATTTT. Translated: CASLSGGDTDTQYF.